Sequencing of this TCR beta chain was carried out in a study of blood T cell repertoires in COVID-19. This table comes from immunoSEQ multiplex PCR, and its TCRdb copy is limited to in-frame clones, with some not included. Of a few hundred thousand clones in the sample, around 88% are singletons; the top ten hold about 0.8%. Germline trimming cut 5 bases from V and 2 bases from J; bases unmatched to any gene: 4. The germline gives CDR1 SGHDT, CDR2 YYEEEE. This CDR3 has 14 residues. The sequence was collected from a young man with acute or convalescent COVID-19. Input material: peripheral blood. The rearrangement uses TRBV5-6 and TRBJ1-2; the match to TRBD1 covers 9 bases. CDR3: CASRIGQGNYGYTF. The CDR3 bases are TGTGCCAGCAGGATAGGACAGGGGAACTATGGCTACACCTTC.